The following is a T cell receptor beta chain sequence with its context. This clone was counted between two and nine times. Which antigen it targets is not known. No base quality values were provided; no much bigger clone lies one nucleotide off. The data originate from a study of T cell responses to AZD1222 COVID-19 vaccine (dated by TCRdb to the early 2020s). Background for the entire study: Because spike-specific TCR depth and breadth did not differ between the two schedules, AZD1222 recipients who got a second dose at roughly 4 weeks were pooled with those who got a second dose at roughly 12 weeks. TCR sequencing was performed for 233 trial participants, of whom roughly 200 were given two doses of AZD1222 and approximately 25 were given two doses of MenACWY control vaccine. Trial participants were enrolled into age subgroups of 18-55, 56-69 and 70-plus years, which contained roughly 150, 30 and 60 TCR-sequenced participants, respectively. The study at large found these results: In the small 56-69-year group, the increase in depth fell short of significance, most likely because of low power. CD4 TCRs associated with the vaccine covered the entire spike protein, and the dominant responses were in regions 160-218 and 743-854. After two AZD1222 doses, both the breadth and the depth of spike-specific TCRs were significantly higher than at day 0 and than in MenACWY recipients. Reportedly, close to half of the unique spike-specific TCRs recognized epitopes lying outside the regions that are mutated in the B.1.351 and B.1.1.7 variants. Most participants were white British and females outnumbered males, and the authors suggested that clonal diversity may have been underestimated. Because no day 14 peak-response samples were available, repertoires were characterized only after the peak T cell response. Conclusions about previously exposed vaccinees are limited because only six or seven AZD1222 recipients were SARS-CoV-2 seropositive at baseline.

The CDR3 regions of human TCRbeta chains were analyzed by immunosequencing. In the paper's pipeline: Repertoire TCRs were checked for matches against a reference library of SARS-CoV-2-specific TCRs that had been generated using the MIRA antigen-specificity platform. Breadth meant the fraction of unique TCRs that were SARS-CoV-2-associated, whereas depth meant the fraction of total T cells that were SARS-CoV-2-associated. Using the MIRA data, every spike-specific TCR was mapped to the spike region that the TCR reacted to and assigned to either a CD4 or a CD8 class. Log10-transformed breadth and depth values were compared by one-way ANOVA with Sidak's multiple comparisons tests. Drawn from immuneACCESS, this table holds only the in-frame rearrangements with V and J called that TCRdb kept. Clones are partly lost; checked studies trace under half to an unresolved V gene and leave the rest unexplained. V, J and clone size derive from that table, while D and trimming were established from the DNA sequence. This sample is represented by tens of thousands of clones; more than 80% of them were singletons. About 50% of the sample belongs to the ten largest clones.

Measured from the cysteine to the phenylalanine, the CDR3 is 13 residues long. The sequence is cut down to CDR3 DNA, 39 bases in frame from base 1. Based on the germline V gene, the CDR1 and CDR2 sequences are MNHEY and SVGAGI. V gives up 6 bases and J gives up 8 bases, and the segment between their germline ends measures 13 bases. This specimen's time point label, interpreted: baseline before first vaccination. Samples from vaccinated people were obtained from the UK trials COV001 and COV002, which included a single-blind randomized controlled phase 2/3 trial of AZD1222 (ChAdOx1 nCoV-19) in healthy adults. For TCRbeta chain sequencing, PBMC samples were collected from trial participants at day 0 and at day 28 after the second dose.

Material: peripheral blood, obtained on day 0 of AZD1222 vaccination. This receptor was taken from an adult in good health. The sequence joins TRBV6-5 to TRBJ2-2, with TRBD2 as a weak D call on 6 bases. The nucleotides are TGTGCCAGCAGCGGGGGACCGACTGGGGAGCTGTTTTTT. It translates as CASSGGPTGELFF.